The 22 T cell receptor beta chains below were found in one sample sequenced in a study of blood T cell repertoires in COVID-19. Libraries were prepared by immunoSEQ multiplex PCR; TCRdb keeps only in-frame clonotypes and omits some of them. Among about 250,000 clones listed, 80% to 90% were seen once. The sequencing input was PBMCs or T cells enriched from blood (not recorded which). The receptors originated from a woman in her forties who had been exposed to COVID-19.

V usage is TRBV5-4 and J usage is TRBJ1-3; D possibly corresponds to TRBD1 (6 bases). Germline V CDR1 and CDR2: SGHNT, YYREEE (reference sequence). This CDR3 region has 13 residues. Deletions cut 5 bases from V and 3 bases from J, with 9 bases between. The CDR3 DNA reads TGTGCCAGCAGTCACAGGGTTGGAAACACCATATATTTT. Translating gives CASSHRVGNTIYF.

The rearrangement uses TRBV7-6 and TRBJ2-5, with 12 bases aligning to TRBD2. The CDR3 runs to 16 residues. With V trimmed by 1 base and J by 5 bases, 5 bases remained unmatched. The germline V gene has CDR1 SGHVS and CDR2 FNYEAQ. CDR3 bases: TGTGCCAGCAGCTTAGACCTAGCGGGGGGGTTGGAGACCCAGTACTTC. Amino acids: CASSLDLAGGLETQYF.

The rearrangement links TRBV4-1 to TRBJ2-4, with D maybe TRBD2 (7 bases). Germline V lookup: CDR1 MGHRA, CDR2 YSYEKL. The CDR3 has 17 residues. Trimming cost V 0 bases and J 3 bases, with 15 bases left between them. CDR3: CASSQDRGALGKNIQYF. CDR3 DNA sequence: TGCGCCAGCAGCCAAGATCGGGGGGCGTTAGGCAAAAACATTCAGTACTTC.

The V call is TRBV4-3, the J call TRBJ1-2; D is unresolved. This CDR3 is built from 14 residues. Germline assignment: CDR1 LGHNA and CDR2 YSLEER. Trimming took off 4 bases at V and 5 bases at J, with 14 bases between the two ends. CDR3 nucleotide sequence: TGCGCCAGCAGCCGGAGCCGCGATAGTTATGGCTACACCTTC. This gives the protein CASSRSRDSYGYTF.

J is TRBJ2-1 and V is TRBV3-1 (or the pseudogene TRBV3-2); a weak D match, TRBD2 (6 bases). The V end lost 0 bases, the J end lost 3 bases, and 15 bases lay between the germline ends. Germline-derived CDR1 and CDR2 are LGHDT and YNNKEL (reference sequence). The CDR3 has 17 residues. CDR3 in DNA: TGTGCCAGCAGCCAAGAATTTCTAGCGAGTAACTACAATGAGCAGTTCTTC. Translated, it gives CASSQEFLASNYNEQFF.

V usage is TRBV7-3 and J usage is TRBJ1-6, with D maybe TRBD1 (6 bases). V lost 4 bases, J lost 0 bases, and 13 bases lay in between. Germline CDR1 and CDR2: SGHTA and FQGTGA. There are 17 residues in the CDR3. The CDR3 is CASSSQGRFSYNSPLHF. The CDR3 DNA follows: TGTGCCAGCAGCTCACAGGGAAGGTTCTCCTATAATTCACCCCTCCACTTT.

The V gene is TRBV27, the J gene TRBJ2-1; TRBD1 aligns across 9 bases. The CDR3 is 16 residues long. Unmatched junction bases numbered 17, after V lost 5 bases and J lost 12 bases. From germline, CDR1 is MNHEY and CDR2 SMNVEV (reference sequence). The chain's CDR3 is CASSQLEDRGSQGQFF. In DNA, the CDR3 is TGTGCCAGCAGTCAGCTTGAGGACAGGGGCTCCCAGGGGCAGTTCTTC.

Many counts were recorded for this clone. The genes are TRBV7-6 and TRBJ1-5; D perhaps matches TRBD1 (6 bases). Trimming removed 5 bases from V and 4 bases from J, with 15 bases in between. From germline, CDR1 is SGHVS and CDR2 FNYEAQ. This CDR3 contains 15 residues. DNA of the CDR3: TGTGCCAGCAGCCAAAGGGGGGGTTATAATCAGCCCCAGCATTTT. Amino acids: CASSQRGGYNQPQHF.

The chain joins TRBV7-9 to TRBJ1-2; TRBD1 aligns across 10 bases. V trimming: 5 bases; J trimming: 1 base; junction bases outside the gene matches: 4. Germline CDR1 and CDR2: SEHNR and FQNEAQ (reference sequence). The CDR3 is 15 amino acids. CDR3 bases: TGTGCCAGCAGCAATCGGACAGGGGGTAACTATGGCTACACCTTC. Encoded protein: CASSNRTGGNYGYTF. Full variable domain (outside the CDR3, taken from reference TRBV7-9 and TRBJ1-2): DTGVSQNPRHKITKRGQNVTFRCDPISEHNRLYWYRQTLGQGPEFLTYFQNEAQLEKSRLLSDRFSAERPKGSFSTLEIQRTEQGDSAMYLCASSNRTGGNYGYTFGSGTRLTVV.

On this clone: A read error may produce the germline difference seen at one junction end. This CDR3 reads CASSEDGGSSHEQYF. CDR3 bases: TGTGCCAGCAGTGAAGACGGGGGGAGCTCCCACGAGCAGTACTTC. The chain employs TRBV6-1 and TRBJ2-7; 7 nucleotides agree with TRBD2. The germline V gene encodes CDR1 MNHNS and CDR2 SASEGT. The CDR3 spans 15 residues.

The chain combines TRBV7-9 with TRBJ1-2; the D is unclear. Trimming took 5 bases from V and 6 from J, leaving 19 bases between them. The CDR3 is 15 amino acids. Per germline, CDR1 SEHNR and CDR2 FQNEAQ (reference sequence). The CDR3 DNA reads as TGTGCCAGCAGCCCCCGGGTAACCCAGACCCATGGCTACACCTTC. This sequence encodes CASSPRVTQTHGYTF.

In this sample, this clone turned up a few times. CDR3 nucleotides: TGTGCCAGCAGTGTAGTTGGCTACACCTTC. It codes for CASSVVGYTF. The gene calls are TRBV2 and TRBJ1-2; the D is unclear. Germline V CDR1 and CDR2: SNHLY, FYNNEI. This CDR3 is built from 10 residues. Trimming removed 4 bases from V and 7 bases from J, with 4 bases in between.

The rearrangement joins TRBV5-5 to TRBJ2-7, with TRBD1 as a possible D gene (5 bases). The V end was cut by 2 bases, the J end by 4 bases, with 16 bases between. CDR3 size: 15 residues. The germline gives CDR1 SGHKS, CDR2 YYEKEE (reference sequence). The CDR3 protein is CASSFRDSTIYEQYV. For the CDR3, the DNA is TGTGCCAGCAGCTTCCGTGACAGTACGATTTACGAGCAGTACGTC.

This rearrangement joins TRBV5-6 to TRBJ1-1; D is ambiguous. Per the germline V gene, CDR1 is SGHDT and CDR2 is YYEEEE. Between the trimmed V and J ends, which lost 0 bases and 4 bases, there was a span of 16 bases. This CDR3 is 16 amino acids long. The CDR3 coding sequence is TGTGCCAGCAGCTTGGATTTCGGGAACATCGCCACTGAAGCTTTCTTT. It codes for CASSLDFGNIATEAFF.

This chain joins TRBV30 and TRBJ1-1; no clear D gene. Germline assignment: CDR1 GTSNPN and CDR2 SVGIG (reference sequence). This CDR3 has 15 amino acids. V lost 5 bases and J 1 base, leaving 17 bases between the germline ends. The CDR3 region has the DNA TGTGCCTGGGAGCGCGGGCGGGCGGGGAACACTGAAGCTTTCTTT. The encoded protein is CAWERGRAGNTEAFF.

This rearrangement joins TRBV19 to TRBJ1-1, with unresolved D. This CDR3 is 14 amino acids long. The V and J ends lost 3 bases and 5 bases respectively, with 13 bases between them. Germline V gene lookup returns CDR1 LNHDA and CDR2 SQIVND (reference sequence). The chain's CDR3 is CASSIEAPGTEAFF. CDR3 coding DNA: TGTGCCAGTAGTATTGAGGCGCCCGGTACTGAAGCTTTCTTT.

The rearrangement uses TRBV5-1 and TRBJ1-4; D call uncertain. From germline, CDR1 is SGHRS and CDR2 YFSETQ. V was cut by 1 base and J by 7 bases, with 14 bases left in between. The CDR3 covers 15 residues. CDR3 in amino acids: CASSLRDRRGEKLFF. In DNA, the CDR3 is TGCGCCAGCAGCTTGAGAGACCGTCGGGGTGAAAAACTGTTTTTT. Together with reference TRBV5-1 and TRBJ1-4, the CDR3 gives the full variable domain: KAGVTQTPRYLIKTRGQQVTLSCSPISGHRSVSWYQQTPGQGLQFLFEYFSETQRNKGNFPGRFSGRQFSNSRSEMNVSTLELGDSALYLCASSLRDRRGEKLFFGSGTQLSVL.

This chain links TRBV27 with TRBJ2-7, with TRBD1 identical over 8 bases. The CDR3 extends over 14 amino acids. The junction had 7 bases not matched to a gene; V was cut back by 5 bases and J by 4 bases. From germline, CDR1 is MNHEY and CDR2 SMNVEV (reference sequence). The CDR3 sequence: CASSPKDRAYEQYV. CDR3 coding DNA: TGTGCCAGCAGTCCAAAGGACAGGGCGTACGAGCAGTACGTC.

V and J are TRBV3-1 (or the pseudogene TRBV3-2) and TRBJ2-7, with 8 nucleotides matching TRBD2. Per the germline V gene, CDR1 is LGHDT and CDR2 is YNNKEL (reference sequence). J was trimmed by 4 bases and V by 4 bases; bases with no gene match: 15. This CDR3 is built from 17 residues. The CDR3 region has the DNA TGTGCCAGCAGCCTTTCTGCCCAACCGGGACTAGAATACGAGCAGTACGTC. Translated, it gives CASSLSAQPGLEYEQYV.

The chain recombines TRBV5-1 with TRBJ1-1; a weak D match, TRBD1 (5 bases). Per the germline V gene, CDR1 is SGHRS and CDR2 is YFSETQ. The CDR3 is made up of 14 amino acids. Trimming left V 0 bases short and J 3 bases short, with 9 bases between. CDR3 residues: CASSLDRPDTEAFF. The CDR3 nucleotides read TGCGCCAGCAGCTTGGACAGGCCGGACACTGAAGCTTTCTTT.

The genes are TRBV11-2 and TRBJ1-5, with 7 bases fitting TRBD1. V trimming: 5 bases; J trimming: 0 bases; junction bases outside the gene matches: 10. This CDR3 comprises 17 residues. Germline lookup yields CDR1 SGHAT and CDR2 FQNNGV. The CDR3 is CASSPGTAPYSNQPQHF. The DNA for the CDR3 is TGTGCCAGCAGCCCCGGGACAGCTCCCTATAGCAATCAGCCCCAGCATTTT. Combining the CDR3 with reference TRBV11-2 and TRBJ1-5 gives the whole variable domain EAGVAQSPRYKIIEKRQSVAFWCNPISGHATLYWYQQILGQGPKLLIQFQNNGVVDDSQLPKDRFSAERLKGVDSTLKIQPAKLEDSAVYLCASSPGTAPYSNQPQHFGDGTRLSIL.

The chain joins TRBV7-3 to TRBJ1-2; the match to TRBD1 covers 8 bases. The germline gives CDR1 SGHTA, CDR2 FQGTGA. Losses at the gene ends were 6 bases for V and 5 bases for J; bases not matched to a gene: 8. The length of the CDR3 is 14 residues. CDR3 sequence reads: CASSLGQGAYGYTF. The CDR3 DNA reads as TGTGCCAGCAGTCTGGGGCAGGGGGCTTATGGCTACACCTTC.